This TCR beta chain appears in the sequencing data of a study of OX40 agonist ivuxolimab in advanced cancers. Clones were read by immunoSEQ multiplex PCR, and TCRdb kept only the in-frame ones, dropping some. The table has 55,000 to 80,000 clones, roughly 81% seen once. Germline CDR1 SGHTA, CDR2 FQGTGA. V dropped 5 bases and J dropped 4 bases, with 10 bases sitting between them. The CDR3 is 13 amino acids. The clonotype was recovered from an adult with an advanced solid tumor such as melanoma, head and neck, liver or kidney cancer. This chain uses TRBV7-3 with TRBJ2-3; no firm D call. This material consisted of CD4+ or CD8+ T cells sorted from blood, taken in a trial of the OX40 agonist ivuxolimab. The DNA of the CDR3 is TGTGCCAGCAGCCCAAGAAGGGCAGATACGCAGTATTTT. Amino acids: CASSPRRADTQYF.